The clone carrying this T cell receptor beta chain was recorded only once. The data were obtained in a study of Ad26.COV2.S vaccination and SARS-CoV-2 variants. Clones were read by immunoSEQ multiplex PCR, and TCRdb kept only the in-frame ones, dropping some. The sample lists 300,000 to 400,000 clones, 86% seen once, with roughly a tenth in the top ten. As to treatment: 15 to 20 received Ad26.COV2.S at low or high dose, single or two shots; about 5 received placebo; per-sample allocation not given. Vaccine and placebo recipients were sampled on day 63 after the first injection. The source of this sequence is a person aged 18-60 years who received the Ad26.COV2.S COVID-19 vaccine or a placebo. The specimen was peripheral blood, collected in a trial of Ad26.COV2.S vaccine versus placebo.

The CDR3: CASSPTGGFSPLHF. The CDR3, as DNA: TGTGCCAGCAGCCCGACAGGGGGCTTTTCACCCCTCCACTTT. The chain has TRBV11-2 and TRBJ1-6; 10 bases match TRBD1. The CDR3 sequence is 14 residues long. J gave up 9 bases and V 5 bases, and 4 bases lay outside the gene matches. CDR1 is SGHAT and CDR2 is FQNNGV in the germline V gene.